Listed below are T cell receptor beta chains from one sample, sequenced in a study of cytomegalovirus exposure and HLA in healthy donors. The method was immunoSEQ multiplex PCR; TCRdb's version includes in-frame clones alone and lacks a portion of them. This table has about 150,000 clones, 60% to 85% appearing once. Sequencing was carried out using PBMCs. These receptor sequences come from a man in his forties or fifties in good health and CMV-seropositive. Both conserved end residues are part of each CDR3. D genes are given only for firm matches. Size is stated for part of the rows, as once, few or many counts, or as a class when the clone is expanded.

d_call: .; j_call: TRBJ2-2; v_call: TRBV25-1; clone_size: .; cdr3_nt: TGTGCCAGCAACGGGAACACCGGGGAGCTGTTTTTT; cdr3_aa: CASNGNTGELFF
d_call: TRBD1; j_call: TRBJ2-7; v_call: TRBV10-3; clone_size: .; cdr3_nt: TGTGCCAGCCGGGACAGCAGTTCTCGGTACGAGCAGTACTTC; cdr3_aa: CASRDSSSRYEQYF
d_call: TRBD2; j_call: TRBJ2-3; v_call: TRBV7-2; clone_size: few; cdr3_nt: TGTGCCAGCAGCTTAGATCCAGCGGGAGGGGATACGCAGTATTTT; cdr3_aa: CASSLDPAGGDTQYF
d_call: .; j_call: TRBJ1-1; v_call: TRBV2; clone_size: .; cdr3_nt: TGTGCCGGAAGGAGGGAAGTGAACACTGAAGCTTTCTTT; cdr3_aa: CAGRREVNTEAFF
d_call: TRBD1; j_call: TRBJ2-7; v_call: TRBV6-1; clone_size: .; cdr3_nt: TGTGCCAGCAAGGAGGGGACAGGGCCCTACGAGCAGTACTTC; cdr3_aa: CASKEGTGPYEQYF
d_call: TRBD1; j_call: TRBJ2-5; v_call: TRBV6-1; clone_size: .; cdr3_nt: TGTGCCAGCAGTGCCCGGGACAGACAACAAGAGACCCAGTACTTC; cdr3_aa: CASSARDRQQETQYF
d_call: .; j_call: TRBJ2-1; v_call: TRBV19; clone_size: few; cdr3_nt: TGTGCCAGTAGTACCCCCTGGACTACCTCCTACAATGAGCAGTTCTTC; cdr3_aa: CASSTPWTTSYNEQFF
d_call: TRBD1; j_call: TRBJ2-7; v_call: TRBV6-5; clone_size: .; cdr3_nt: TGTGCCAGCAGTTACTCTTCAGGGGGCGGACACGAGCAGTACTTC; cdr3_aa: CASSYSSGGGHEQYF
d_call: .; j_call: TRBJ2-2; v_call: TRBV7-9; clone_size: .; cdr3_nt: TGTGCCAGCAGCAAACAGGGATTAGACACCGGGGAGCTGTTTTTT; cdr3_aa: CASSKQGLDTGELFF
d_call: TRBD1; j_call: TRBJ1-3; v_call: TRBV15; clone_size: .; cdr3_nt: TGTGCCACCAGCACAGGGGGTGGGTCTGGAAACACCATATATTTT; cdr3_aa: CATSTGGGSGNTIYF